Following are 17 T cell receptor beta chains from one sample sequenced in a study of T cells in Graves' hyperthyroidism and ophthalmopathy. Amplification of TCR beta CDR3 regions was performed using RNA transcripts as template. First-round RT-PCR targeting the TCR CDR3 was performed with the HTBI primer set. TCRdb reanalysed the multiplex PCR reads using MiXCR and keeps one entry per CDR3 protein. The repertoire holds some 180,000 distinct CDR3 sequences, with less than 20% as singletons. The sample consisted of blood. Source of these receptors: a woman aged 45-60 years with Graves' hyperthyroidism.

This chain connects TRBV3-1 to TRBJ1-4; D gene ambiguous. The CDR3 consists of 14 residues. Germline V gene data show CDR1 as LGHDT and CDR2 as YNNKEL (reference sequence). The germline V and J ends were trimmed by 5 bases and 8 bases, with 15 bases remaining between them. The CDR3 DNA is TGTGCCAGCAGCACTCACACTATTCAAGAAAAACTGTTTTTT. It codes for CASSTHTIQEKLFF. The whole variable domain, filled in from reference TRBV3-1 and TRBJ1-4, reads DTAVSQTPKYLVTQMGNDKSIKCEQNLGHDTMYWYKQDSKKFLKIMFSYNNKELIINETVPNRFSPKSPDKAHLNLHINSLELGDSAVYFCASSTHTIQEKLFFGSGTQLSVL.

Ten or more counts support this clonotype. In DNA form, the CDR3 reads TGTGCCAGCAGGAACCAGCGGGTTAGCAATCAGCCCCAGCATTTT. Its protein is CASRNQRVSNQPQHF. The V gene is TRBV2, the J gene TRBJ1-5; D gene unclear. Germline V gene lookup returns CDR1 SNHLY and CDR2 FYNNEI. The CDR3 totals 15 residues. V lost 6 bases to trimming and J lost 0 bases, with 12 bases between them. The entire variable domain, with the rest obtained from reference TRBV2 and TRBJ1-5, is as follows: EPEVTQTPSHQVTQMGQEVILRCVPISNHLYFYWYRQILGQKVEFLVSFYNNEISEKSEIFDDQFSVERPDGSNFTLKIRSTKLEDSAMYFCASRNQRVSNQPQHFGDGTRLSIL.

This clonotype appeared many times. The rearrangement links TRBV28 to TRBJ2-1, with TRBD2 matching over 8 bases. CDR1 and CDR2 from the germline V gene are MDHEN and SYDVKM. This CDR3 spans 15 amino acids. Losses at the gene ends were 3 bases for V and 5 bases for J; bases not matched to a gene: 6. In nucleotides, the CDR3 is TGTGCCAGCAGTTTGGGCGGGAGGACTGACAATGAGCAGTTCTTC. It encodes CASSLGGRTDNEQFF.

There are many counts of this clonotype. The CDR3 DNA sequence: TGTGCCAGCAGCTTAGCGGTGCTACAGGGCAGTGGCGGTGGCTACACCTTC. This sequence encodes CASSLAVLQGSGGGYTF. The chain carries TRBV7-9 and TRBJ1-2; tentatively, D is TRBD1 (6 bases). Deletions cut 0 bases from V and 7 bases from J, with 21 bases between. There are 17 residues in the CDR3. Germline V gene data show CDR1 as SEHNR and CDR2 as FQNEAQ (reference sequence).

This clonotype was found many times. The V call is TRBV7-3, the J call TRBJ2-3, with 13 positions matching TRBD2. Germline trimming cut 0 bases from V and 11 bases from J; bases unmatched to any gene: 8. Germline loops: CDR1 SGHTA, CDR2 FQGTGA. CDR3 length equals 16 residues. The CDR3 loop is CASSLTAGLAGSKQYF. The CDR3 nucleotides read TGTGCCAGCAGCTTAACGGCGGGACTAGCGGGAAGCAAGCAGTATTTT.

This clonotype came up a few times. CDR3 sequence reads: CASSPWTGQGGYEQYF. In nucleotides, the CDR3 is TGTGCCAGCAGCCCCTGGACGGGACAGGGGGGGTACGAGCAGTACTTC. The V call is TRBV14, the J call TRBJ2-7; 11 bases match TRBD1. The CDR3 extends over 16 amino acids. V shed 4 bases and J 4 bases; nucleotides not matched to a gene: 9. Germline assignment: CDR1 SGHDN and CDR2 FVKESK. Variable domain in full (rest from reference TRBV14 and TRBJ2-7): EAGVTQFPSHSVIEKGQTVTLRCDPISGHDNLYWYRRVMGKEIKFLLHFVKESKQDESGMPNNRFLAERTGGTYSTLKVQPAELEDSGVYFCASSPWTGQGGYEQYFGPGTRLTVT.

J is TRBJ2-1 and V is TRBV7-2; TRBD2 agrees at 8 bases. With V trimmed by 1 base and J by 8 bases, 7 bases remained unmatched. From germline, CDR1 is SGHTA and CDR2 FQGNSA. The CDR3 contains 15 residues. In DNA, the CDR3 is TGTGCCAGCAGCTTAGGTAGCGGGATTACGCATGAGCAGTTCTTC. Its protein is CASSLGSGITHEQFF.

This clonotype was counted ten times or more. The genes are TRBV2 and TRBJ1-4; the D is unclear. This CDR3 spans 14 amino acids. Per germline, CDR1 SNHLY and CDR2 FYNNEI. Trimming pared 6 bases from V and 3 bases from J, leaving 11 bases between. DNA for the CDR3: TGTGCCAGCAGCTTCAGTGCGGCTAATGAAAAACTGTTTTTT. This translates into CASSFSAANEKLFF.

This clonotype was recorded a few times. A much larger clone differs by one base, so this may be a read error. The V and J genes are TRBV15 and TRBJ1-5, with TRBD1 matching over 10 bases. From germline, CDR1 is LNHNV and CDR2 YYDKDF (reference sequence). This CDR3 has 16 residues. The CDR3 protein is CAASRPTGQGNQPQHF. The CDR3, as DNA: TGTGCCGCCAGCAGACCCACGGGACAGGGGAATCAGCCCCAGCATTTT.

This clonotype was recorded many times. The chain employs TRBV20-1 and TRBJ2-3, with a weak D call TRBD2 (6 bases). The CDR3 is 12 amino acids. Germline assignment: CDR1 DFQATT and CDR2 SNEGSKA (reference sequence). Trimming removed 6 bases at V and 5 bases at J, with 12 bases between. CDR3 sequence reads: CSAGRTLDTQYF. In DNA form, the CDR3 reads TGCAGTGCGGGGAGGACTCTAGATACGCAGTATTTT.

This clonotype was recorded at least ten times. The V and J genes are TRBV5-1 and TRBJ2-3; 7 bases are shared with TRBD2. Germline CDR1 is SGHRS and CDR2 is YFSETQ. The CDR3 extends over 15 amino acids. V shed 4 bases, J shed 0 bases, and the junction held 5 bases outside the gene matches. Here the CDR3 reads CASSRISGSTDTQYF. For the CDR3, the DNA is TGCGCCAGCAGCAGAATTAGCGGGAGCACAGATACGCAGTATTTT.

This clonotype was picked up a small number of times. The chain has TRBV10-3 and TRBJ1-1; 12 bases fit TRBD1. The CDR3 has 17 amino acids. Germline CDR1 is ENHRY and CDR2 is SYGVKD. V shed 6 bases, J shed 3 bases, and the junction held 11 bases outside the gene matches. This CDR3 reads CAISATGTGGADTEAFF. In DNA, the CDR3 is TGTGCCATCAGCGCGACCGGGACAGGGGGCGCCGACACTGAAGCTTTCTTT.

This clonotype came up many times. The V gene is TRBV9, the J gene TRBJ2-1; D is possibly TRBD1 or TRBD2 (5 bases each). The CDR3 contains 16 residues. The V gene's germline CDR1 is SGDLS and CDR2 YYNGEE. The V gene lost 0 bases and the J gene lost 8 bases, with 18 bases spanning the gap. Here the CDR3 DNA reads TGTGCCAGCAGCGTAGATGAGGGTCGGGTGGGGGATGAGCAGTTCTTC. Its translation: CASSVDEGRVGDEQFF.

This clonotype was observed at least ten times. The rearrangement links TRBV29-1 to TRBJ2-7; 9 positions match TRBD1. Germline V gives CDR1 SQVTM, CDR2 ANQGSEA. The CDR3 is made up of 14 amino acids. V was clipped by 1 base and J by 5 bases; unmatched bases: 6. The CDR3 is CSVEAWTGVNEQYF. CDR3 DNA sequence: TGCAGCGTTGAAGCCTGGACAGGGGTTAACGAGCAGTACTTC.

This clonotype was seen at least ten times. The chain links TRBV11-2 to TRBJ2-3, with D unclear. From germline, CDR1 is SGHAT and CDR2 FQNNGV. The CDR3 spans 14 residues. V shed 3 bases and J shed 6 bases, with 13 bases lying between them. The CDR3 protein is CASSFPPGGDTQYF. CDR3 in DNA: TGTGCCAGCAGCTTCCCTCCGGGCGGTGATACGCAGTATTTT.

The DNA for the CDR3 is TGTGCCTGGGGGACTAGCGGGAGGAGTCCCTACAATGAGCAGTTCTTC. It codes for CAWGTSGRSPYNEQFF. The gene calls are TRBV30 and TRBJ2-1, with 15 bases that match TRBD2. This CDR3 has 16 amino acids. The germline CDR1 and CDR2 sequences are GTSNPN and SVGIG (reference sequence). The V and J ends lost 5 bases and 2 bases, in that order; junction bases with no gene match: 4.

This clonotype was picked up many times. The chain carries TRBV28 and TRBJ1-4; a weak D match, TRBD1 (5 bases). V was shortened by 2 bases and J by 4 bases, with 11 bases between the two germline ends. Germline lookup yields CDR1 MDHEN and CDR2 SYDVKM. This CDR3 has 15 amino acids. CDR3 residues: CASSLGAGNNEKLFF. The CDR3 DNA reads as TGTGCCAGCAGTTTAGGGGCCGGGAATAATGAAAAACTGTTTTTT.